These T cell receptor beta chains were read from a single sample in a study of cytomegalovirus exposure and HLA in healthy donors. Libraries were prepared by immunoSEQ multiplex PCR; TCRdb keeps only in-frame clonotypes and omits some of them. The sample records approximately 160,000 clones, 80% being singletons. Sequences were obtained from PBMCs. Receptors were obtained from a man under 40 in good health and CMV-seropositive. The CDR3 runs from the conserved cysteine through the conserved F or W. A D gene is named only where the DNA matches it firmly. Clone size, where shown, is once, few, many, or a class for clones that have expanded.

d_gene,v_gene,j_gene,abundance,CDR3nt,CDR3aa
-,TRBV5-1,TRBJ2-7,few,TGCGCCAGCAGCTTTCTCCAGGGAACGGCCTACGAGCAGTACTTC,CASSFLQGTAYEQYF
TRBD1,TRBV11-3,TRBJ1-6,-,TGTGCCAGCAGCGGCGGGACAGTCAATTCACCCCTCCACTTT,CASSGGTVNSPLHF
TRBD1,TRBV15,TRBJ2-7,-,TGTGCCACCAGCAGGGCGGACAGGGAATACGAGCAGTACTTC,CATSRADREYEQYF
-,TRBV7-2,TRBJ2-7,once,TGTGCCAGCAGCCCCGGAGGCGCCACCTACGAGCAGTACTTC,CASSPGGATYEQYF
-,TRBV9,TRBJ2-3,-,TGTGCCAGCAGCGTAGGAGGAGGGGTGGGTCCAGATACGCAGTATTTT,CASSVGGGVGPDTQYF
TRBD1,TRBV2,TRBJ2-7,-,TGTGCCAGCAACCCAAGGACAGGGTGGTATGAGCAGCACTTC,CASNPRTGWYEQHF
-,TRBV9,TRBJ2-7,-,TGTGCCAGCAGCTTAGACAGCACCCTCTCCTCCTACGAGCAGTACTTC,CASSLDSTLSSYEQYF
TRBD2,TRBV2,TRBJ2-1,-,TGTGCCAGCAAAGCGGGAGTTCGCAATGAGCAGTTCTTC,CASKAGVRNEQFF
TRBD1,TRBV13,TRBJ1-1,few,TGTGCCAGCAGCCTAACCGGGACAGATAAGGGGAGAGCTTTCTTT,CASSLTGTDKGRAFF
-,TRBV7-9,TRBJ2-3,-,TGTGCCAGCAGGGAAAGCGGTACTAGCACAGATACGCAGTATTTT,CASRESGTSTDTQYF
-,TRBV5-1,TRBJ1-5,-,TGCGCCAGCAGCTTGGGACGGGGCAATCAGCCCCAGCATTTT,CASSLGRGNQPQHF
TRBD1,TRBV9,TRBJ2-1,-,TGTGCCAGCAGCACAGGGGGCAATGAGCAGTTCTTC,CASSTGGNEQFF
TRBD1,TRBV7-2,TRBJ1-2,-,TGTGCCAGCAGCTTAGGTGGGACAGGGGGCGCATCGTTAGGCTACACCTTC,CASSLGGTGGASLGYTF
TRBD2,TRBV5-6,TRBJ2-7,-,TGTGCCAGCAGCTTGACAGCGGGGGGGCCAACTTCGGCCGAGCAGTACTTC,CASSLTAGGPTSAEQYF
-,TRBV19,TRBJ2-1,-,TGTGCCAGTAGTTACCAGCCAGGGTCCTACAATGAGCAGTTCTTC,CASSYQPGSYNEQFF
-,TRBV21-1,TRBJ2-2,-,TGTGCCAGCAGCTCCAGGACAGGGCCTTATTGTACCGGGGAGCTGTTTTTT,CASSSRTGPYCTGELFF
-,TRBV29-1,TRBJ1-1,-,TGCAGCGTTGAGGGGGGGCTGAACACTGAAGCTTTCTTT,CSVEGGLNTEAFF